This is a list of T cell receptor beta chains from one sample in a study of spatial heterogeneity in lung cancer. TCRdb passed the 5' RACE reads through MiXCR, listing each CDR3 protein once. The sample holds about 6,000 distinct CDR3 sequences; 9.1% are singletons and the top ten take 25% to 30%. The specimen was lung tumor tissue, collected at surgery. The receptors shown here come from a female donor with early-stage non-small cell lung cancer. Each CDR3 is given without its conserved first and last residue. The order of the fields is V gene, J gene, clone size, CDR3 protein. Rows give clone size only sometimes, using once, few, many, or a class for an expanded clone.

TRBV6-6,TRBJ1-5,medium-sized,ASSYQGFDQPQH
TRBV5-1,TRBJ1-2,NA,ASSLVTNYGYT
TRBV7-3,TRBJ2-3,large,ASSLTKNPPTDTQY
TRBV13,TRBJ2-5,many,ASSLGTSGGAEGQETQY
TRBV27,TRBJ1-2,NA,ASTYRGGANYGYT
TRBV24-1,TRBJ2-5,many,ATSDQTRQETQY
TRBV20-1,TRBJ2-2,many,SAVDGQRNTGELF
TRBV7-6,TRBJ2-1,many,ASSLRLAGGLEQF
TRBV28,TRBJ2-5,medium-sized,ASSPTGLASQETQY
TRBV20-1,TRBJ2-7,many,SAREGQSPYEQY
TRBV3-1,TRBJ2-7,NA,ASSQEGKEQY
TRBV9,TRBJ1-5,few,ASSKQGGNQPQH
TRBV27,TRBJ2-7,medium-sized,ATGGQESSYEQY
TRBV20-1,TRBJ2-3,few,SAYGGAVLADTQY
TRBV7-2,TRBJ2-1,medium-sized,ASSLGVDYNEQF
TRBV20-1,TRBJ2-1,medium-sized,SARVVSRIDEQF